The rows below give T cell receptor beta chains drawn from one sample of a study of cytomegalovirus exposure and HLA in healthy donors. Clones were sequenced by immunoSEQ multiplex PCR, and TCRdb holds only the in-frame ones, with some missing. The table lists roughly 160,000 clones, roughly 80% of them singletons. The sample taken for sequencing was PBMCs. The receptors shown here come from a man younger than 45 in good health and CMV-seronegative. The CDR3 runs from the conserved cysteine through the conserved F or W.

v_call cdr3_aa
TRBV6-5 CASKITGGNYNEQFF
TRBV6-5 CASSSGYRVVNYGYTF
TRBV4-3 CASSQDPGGLYNEQFF
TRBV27 CASWGGADSPLHF
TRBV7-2 CASSFQGGNEKLFF
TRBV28 CASTPGGWGQPQHF
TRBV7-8 CASSLATGIRGSNQPQHF
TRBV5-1 CASNPANPYNEQFF
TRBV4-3 CASSQDIGFPGGDGYTF
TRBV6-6 CASSYTEGGIEKLFF
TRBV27 CASSLQGYEAFF
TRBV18 CASSPGQGSNTEAFF
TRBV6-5 CASSRTSGYNEQFF
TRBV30 CAWSVRLGAGELFF
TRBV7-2 CASSARGLSSGNTIYF
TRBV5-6 CASSAGLAGTSNTGELFF
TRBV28 CASSMTGGPYNEQFF
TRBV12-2 CASRLPRGEIKYEQYF
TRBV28 CASGGGDALGQYF
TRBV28 CASSFAGFNSPLHF
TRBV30 CAWSVGGSGNTIYF
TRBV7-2 CASSLDTGFEEKLFF
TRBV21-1 CASSKRAGAYEQYF
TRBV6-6 CASSTGTPNTGELFF
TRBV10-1 CASRGCGIHEQYF
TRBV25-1 CASSGGYYGYTF
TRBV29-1 CSVEETGTGGYTF
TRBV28 CATRLSSYNSPLHF
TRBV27 CASSFKSPRAGRGGLGANVLTF
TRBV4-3 CASSQGGGRTHNEQFF
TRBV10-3 CAIRALTGGRWGTEAFF
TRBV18 CASSRDSDYEQYF
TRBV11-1 CASSLRRANSPLHF
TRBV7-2 CASSVTGRTGELFF
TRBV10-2 CASRVGGYEQYF
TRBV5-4 CASSQGGNQPQHF
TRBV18 CASGTSDFYEQYF
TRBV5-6 CASSYYRGMNTEAFF
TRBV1 CTSSQVNSGNGTYEQYF
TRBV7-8 CASSPPGLAGYNEQFF
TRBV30 CAWSTPRGTGAYEQYF
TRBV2 CASQGVTEAFF
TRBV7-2 CASSFRPGLVGDTQYF
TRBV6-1 CASSDLTVYTDTQYF
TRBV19 CASSTQGSMNTEAFF
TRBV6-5 CASRTPGGRRQHF
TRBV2 CASKMIGGGNVGELFF
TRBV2 CASRLIPGLGSGQYF
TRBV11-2 CASSGSLGYNEQFF
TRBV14 CASSQGIRQQTGELFF
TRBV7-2 CASSPLVVAGGFNEQFF
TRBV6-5 CASTSSDRGNEKLFF
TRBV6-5 CASSYSRGRYGNEQFF
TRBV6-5 CASSSGPTGSQNTIYF
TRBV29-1 CSVGGSRSYGYTF
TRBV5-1 CASSASGGQPNEQFF
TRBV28 CASLPGSLSNQPQHF